Below, 11 T cell receptor beta chains from the same sample are listed, as sequenced in a study of blood T cell repertoires in COVID-19. Libraries were prepared by immunoSEQ multiplex PCR; TCRdb keeps only in-frame clonotypes and omits some of them. The sample comprises roughly 180,000 clones, about 85% of which are singletons, and about 5% rests with the top ten. Sequenced material: PBMCs or T cells enriched from blood (not recorded which). These TCRs come from a woman in her thirties or forties with acute COVID-19.

In its sample, this clone was seen once. The chain uses TRBV11-3 and TRBJ2-1; TRBD2 matches 11 bases. The CDR3 is 16 residues long. V lost 2 bases, J lost 5 bases, and 5 bases stayed unmatched. Germline CDR1 and CDR2: SGHNT and YENEEA. The CDR3 region is CASSLRLAGQHNEQFF. The CDR3 bases are TGTGCCAGCAGCTTAAGACTAGCGGGACAACACAATGAGCAGTTCTTC.

The V gene is TRBV5-1, the J gene TRBJ2-2, with 12 bases that match TRBD2. V lost 4 bases to trimming and J lost 4 bases; unmatched junction nucleotides: 2. Germline values: CDR1 SGHRS, CDR2 YFSETQ. The CDR3 spans 15 residues. The CDR3 region has the DNA TGCGCCAGCAGCCAGGGACTAGCGGGCACCGGGGAGCTGTTTTTT. Translated, it gives CASSQGLAGTGELFF.

This clone was seen a single time. The chain joins TRBV5-1 to TRBJ2-7; D is possibly TRBD2 (7 bases). Germline V gene sequence: CDR1 SGHRS, CDR2 YFSETQ. Between the trimmed V and J ends, which lost 5 bases and 4 bases, there was a span of 22 bases. This CDR3 is 16 amino acids long. In DNA, the CDR3 is TGCGCCAGCAGGAGGGGGTCTGGGCTAGCGGCTTACGAGCAGTACTTC. Residues: CASRRGSGLAAYEQYF. Together with reference TRBV5-1 and TRBJ2-7, the CDR3 gives the full variable domain: KAGVTQTPRYLIKTRGQQVTLSCSPISGHRSVSWYQQTPGQGLQFLFEYFSETQRNKGNFPGRFSGRQFSNSRSEMNVSTLELGDSALYLCASRRGSGLAAYEQYFGPGTRLTVT.

The V gene is TRBV29-1, the J gene TRBJ2-2; no clear D. Germline values: CDR1 SQVTM, CDR2 ANQGSEA. With 4 bases removed from V and 1 base from J, the gap between germline ends came to 10 bases. This CDR3 region has 14 residues. The DNA of the CDR3 is TGCAGCGTTGGAGACATACAGAACACCGGGGAGCTGTTTTTT. Translating gives CSVGDIQNTGELFF.

The J gene is TRBJ2-1, the V gene TRBV19; D gene unclear. V dropped 3 bases and J dropped 2 bases, with 11 bases sitting between them. The CDR3 has 15 amino acids. Germline CDR1 is LNHDA and CDR2 is SQIVND (reference sequence). The CDR3 nucleotides are TGTGCCAGTAGTATCGGCCGGAGCACCTACAATGAGCAGTTCTTC. It encodes CASSIGRSTYNEQFF.

This clone was found a few times. The chain recombines TRBV20-1 with TRBJ2-7, with 8 positions matching TRBD2. The trim removed 3 bases at V and 2 bases at J, leaving 3 bases unmatched. Germline V CDR1 and CDR2: DFQATT, SNEGSKA (reference sequence). CDR3 length: 13 residues. The CDR3, as DNA: TGCAGTGCTAGTGGAGCGGGGGCCTACGAGCAGTACTTC. This encodes CSASGAGAYEQYF.

J is TRBJ2-3 and V is TRBV7-3; D may be TRBD2 (5 bases). V was clipped by 3 bases and J by 1 base, with 8 bases between them. This CDR3 comprises 14 residues. Looked up from germline, CDR1 is SGHTA and CDR2 is FQGTGA. This CDR3 reads CASSFSDRTDTQYF. Written as DNA, the CDR3 is TGTGCCAGCAGCTTTAGCGACCGCACAGATACGCAGTATTTT.

This chain uses TRBV18 with TRBJ2-1, with 7 positions matching TRBD1. Germline loops: CDR1 KGHSH, CDR2 LQKENI. V shed 3 bases and J 4 bases; nucleotides not matched to a gene: 3. The CDR3 is made up of 14 amino acids. The CDR3 DNA sequence: TGTGCCAGCTCACCCGGGACAGCGTACAATGAGCAGTTCTTC. It is translated as CASSPGTAYNEQFF.

This chain uses TRBV7-9 with TRBJ1-1, with D uncertain. Trimming left V 1 base short and J 4 bases short, with 7 bases between. The CDR3 contains 13 residues. The germline gives CDR1 SEHNR, CDR2 FQNEAQ (reference sequence). The CDR3 spells CASSLESGTEAFF. In nucleotides, the CDR3 is TGTGCCAGCAGCTTAGAGTCGGGCACTGAAGCTTTCTTT.

The rearrangement joins TRBV12-2 to TRBJ2-7; TRBD2 reflects the table's D call only, with no check against the DNA. TRBV12-2 is reported as a pseudogene. This CDR3 spans 16 amino acids. The CDR3 sequence is CASRSGLAGGANEQYV. The CDR3 nucleotides read TGTGCAAGTCGCTCAGGACTAGCGGGAGGTGCGAACGAGCAGTACGTC.

The chain links TRBV5-6 to TRBJ2-2, with a weak D call TRBD2 (5 bases). The length of the CDR3 is 18 residues. The germline CDR1 and CDR2 sequences are SGHDT and YYEEEE. The V end lost 0 bases, the J end lost 4 bases, and 19 bases lay between the germline ends. CDR3 sequence: CASSLARRGRDGTGELFF. For the CDR3, the DNA is TGTGCCAGCAGCTTGGCCAGGCGTGGACGGGATGGCACCGGGGAGCTGTTTTTT.